One sample yielded the 9 T cell receptor beta chains listed below, sequenced in a study of identifying expanded T cells in peripheral blood. Measured with immunoSEQ multiplex PCR; TCRdb has only the in-frame clones, and not every one. Here the sample spans around 90,000 clones, approximately 89% being singletons. The sequenced material came from blood. The receptors originated from a person between 18 and 70 years old in good health.

The rearrangement joins TRBV6-4 to TRBJ2-1; D may be TRBD2 (5 bases). CDR3 length: 16 residues. Germline CDR1 MRHNA, CDR2 SNTAGT. Between the trimmed V and J ends, which lost 0 bases and 3 bases, there was a span of 12 bases. The CDR3 DNA reads as TGTGCCAGCAGTGACTCGTCTACTAGTCGCTACAATGAGCAGTTCTTC. Encoded protein: CASSDSSTSRYNEQFF.

CDR3 sequence (DNA): TGCAGCGTTGTTAGCGGGAGGGCCACAGATACGCAGTATTTT. Its protein is CSVVSGRATDTQYF. V gene TRBV29-1 combines with J gene TRBJ2-3, with TRBD2 matching 11 bases. In germline, CDR1 is SQVTM, CDR2 ANQGSEA. The CDR3 contains 14 residues. J lost 2 bases, V lost 4 bases, and 2 bases had no gene match.

Here the CDR3 reads CASSSKSGTHLLATNEKLFF. As DNA, the CDR3 is TGCGCCAGCAGCTCCAAATCCGGGACACACTTACTTGCAACTAATGAAAAACTGTTTTTT. The genes are TRBV5-1 and TRBJ1-4; possible D gene TRBD1, 6 bases. Trimming took 3 bases from V and 0 from J, leaving 24 bases between them. The length of the CDR3 is 20 residues. From germline, CDR1 is SGHRS and CDR2 YFSETQ.

The count of this clone is one. The gene calls are TRBV2 and TRBJ2-3; perhaps TRBD2 as D (5 bases). This CDR3 is built from 15 residues. Germline CDR1 reads SNHLY; CDR2 reads FYNNEI. V was shortened by 3 bases and J by 1 base, with 11 bases between the two germline ends. CDR3 sequence reads: CASSDGSRGTDTQYF. The DNA for the CDR3 is TGTGCCAGCAGTGACGGATCGCGGGGCACAGATACGCAGTATTTT.

This clone was counted at least ten times. The identical CDR3 is also encoded by other nucleotide sequences in the sample. The chain combines TRBV6-4 with TRBJ2-2; D ambiguous. Trimming shortened V by 4 bases and J by 2 bases, and 5 bases separated the two germline ends. The CDR3 consists of 13 residues. Germline loops: CDR1 MRHNA, CDR2 SNTAGT. The CDR3 reads CASSAGNTGELFF. DNA for the CDR3: TGTGCCAGCAGTGCTGGAAACACCGGGGAGCTGTTTTTT.

The CDR3 is CASSLVAGGFGNTIYF. The CDR3 region has the DNA TGTGCCAGCAGCTTAGTCGCAGGGGGCTTTGGAAACACCATATATTTT. The chain uses TRBV7-2 and TRBJ1-3; 8 bases fit TRBD1. V was pared by 1 base and J by 3 bases, with 5 bases of the junction left unmatched. Germline V gene sequence: CDR1 SGHTA, CDR2 FQGNSA. There are 16 residues in the CDR3.

The chain employs TRBV7-2 and TRBJ2-2; D is possibly TRBD1 (7 bases). V was clipped by 2 bases and J by 1 base, with 17 bases between them. The CDR3 length is 18 residues. In germline, CDR1 is SGHTA, CDR2 FQGNSA. The DNA of the CDR3 is TGTGCCAGCAGCTTAAGCTTGGGGCAGGGGGGGAACACCGGGGAGCTGTTTTTT. Translated: CASSLSLGQGGNTGELFF.

A single count supports this clone. CDR3 amino acids: CASSRSRQETQYF. The DNA of the CDR3 is TGTGCCAGCAGTCGTTCTAGGCAGGAGACCCAGTACTTC. The gene calls are TRBV27 and TRBJ2-5; D call uncertain. Germline V gene data show CDR1 as MNHEY and CDR2 as SMNVEV (reference sequence). CDR3 length: 13 residues. V dropped 5 bases and J dropped 5 bases, with 12 bases sitting between them.

The genes are TRBV2 and TRBJ1-1; D might be TRBD1 (5 bases). Germline assignment: CDR1 SNHLY and CDR2 FYNNEI. The CDR3 loop spans 14 amino acids. Trimming took off 7 bases at V and 0 bases at J, with 12 bases between the two ends. The CDR3 protein is CASKDIGVNTEAFF. CDR3 sequence (DNA): TGTGCCAGCAAGGACATTGGCGTGAACACTGAAGCTTTCTTT.